The 11 T cell receptor beta chains reported below all come from one sample, sequenced in a study of blood T cell repertoires in COVID-19. Profiling relied on immunoSEQ multiplex PCR, and the TCRdb table lists in-frame clones only, not all of them. The sample carries around 65,000 clones, about 81% recorded once. Sequenced material: peripheral blood. These receptors were collected from a human donor in a cohort sampled during active COVID-19.

The gene calls are TRBV19 and TRBJ2-3; TRBD1 agrees at 8 bases. This CDR3 comprises 12 residues. Losses at the gene ends were 3 bases for V and 9 bases for J; bases not matched to a gene: 2. Germline CDR1 is LNHDA and CDR2 is SQIVND (reference sequence). The chain's CDR3 is CASSMDRVTQYF. In DNA, the CDR3 is TGTGCCAGTAGTATGGACAGGGTCACGCAGTATTTT.

The CDR3 DNA sequence: TGTGCCAGCAGCCAGCGAGCCGGGACTAGCGGGGGGGGTGGTGAGTTCTTC. Amino acids: CASSQRAGTSGGGGEFF. The V and J genes are TRBV14 and TRBJ2-1; 16 positions match TRBD2. After removal of 3 bases from V and 14 bases from J, the junction contained 13 bases not matched to a gene. The germline V gene has CDR1 SGHDN and CDR2 FVKESK. The CDR3 consists of 17 residues.

This rearrangement joins TRBV5-8 to TRBJ1-2; D may be TRBD1 (6 bases). The CDR3 covers 13 residues. Germline V gene data show CDR1 as SGHTS and CDR2 as YDEGEE. V lost 1 base and J lost 8, with 12 bases in between. The CDR3 spells CASSLRTAGGYTF. In DNA form, the CDR3 reads TGTGCCAGCAGCTTGAGGACAGCGGGGGGCTACACCTTC.

This clone was seen just once. CDR3 bases: TGTGCTAGCCATCCGGGACAGGGAGCCGGAAACACCATATATTTT. This translates into CASHPGQGAGNTIYF. The chain uses TRBV12-5 and TRBJ1-3, with 9 positions matching TRBD1. This CDR3 is built from 15 residues. Germline values: CDR1 LGHNT, CDR2 FRNRAP. V shed 9 bases and J 4 bases; nucleotides not matched to a gene: 10.

The chain couples TRBV28 to TRBJ1-2; 10 positions match TRBD1. CDR1 and CDR2 (germline): MDHEN, SYDVKM. CDR3 size: 11 residues. Trimming cost V 3 bases and J 13 bases; bases outside gene matches: 2. The CDR3 spells CASSLDRGVTF. The CDR3 coding sequence is TGTGCCAGCAGTTTGGACAGGGGGGTCACCTTC.

The chain is built from TRBV24-1 and TRBJ1-6, with 7 nucleotides matching TRBD1. Germline trimming cut 12 bases from V and 6 bases from J; bases unmatched to any gene: 13. There are 15 residues in the CDR3. CDR1 is KGHDR and CDR2 is SFDVKD in the germline V gene. CDR3 in DNA: TGTGCCGCCCTAGCGTCCGGGACAGTTAATTCACCCCTCCACTTT. Its translation: CAALASGTVNSPLHF.

V gene TRBV7-6 combines with J gene TRBJ2-5; D call uncertain. The germline gives CDR1 SGHVS, CDR2 FNYEAQ. There are 15 residues in the CDR3. Trimming shortened V by 5 bases and J by 1 base, and 14 bases separated the two germline ends. CDR3 sequence (DNA): TGTGCCAGCAGCACGCGACCGAGACTCCAAGAGACCCAGTACTTC. Translation: CASSTRPRLQETQYF.

V and J are TRBV28 and TRBJ1-5; D might be TRBD1 (5 bases). Trimming removed 6 bases from V and 6 bases from J, with 15 bases in between. Germline-derived CDR1 and CDR2 are MDHEN and SYDVKM. CDR3 length: 14 residues. The CDR3 loop reads CASSPPSGRQPQHF. CDR3 bases: TGTGCCAGCAGCCCCCCTTCAGGGCGTCAGCCCCAGCATTTT. Combining the CDR3 with reference TRBV28 and TRBJ1-5 gives the whole variable domain DVKVTQSSRYLVKRTGEKVFLECVQDMDHENMFWYRQDPGLGLRLIYFSYDVKMKEKGDIPEGYSVSREKKERFSLILESASTNQTSMYLCASSPPSGRQPQHFGDGTRLSIL.

V and J are TRBV6-2 or TRBV6-3 and TRBJ1-6, with 7 bases lining up with TRBD1. The V and J ends lost 0 bases and 0 bases, in that order; junction bases with no gene match: 8. This CDR3 comprises 19 residues. Germline CDR1 is MNHEY and CDR2 is SVGEGT. The CDR3 sequence: CASSYSTGKGSSYNSPLHF. In DNA, the CDR3 is TGTGCCAGCAGTTACTCGACAGGGAAAGGGAGCTCCTATAATTCACCCCTCCACTTT.

The CDR3 nucleotides are TGTGCCAGCAGTGACGCGGTAGCGCGGCACGGGGAGCTGTTTTTT. Its translation is CASSDAVARHGELFF. The V and J genes are TRBV2 and TRBJ2-2; D might be TRBD2 (5 bases). This CDR3 spans 15 amino acids. V lost 3 bases, J lost 7 bases, and 15 bases lay in between. In germline, CDR1 is SNHLY, CDR2 FYNNEI.

The rearrangement joins TRBV30 to TRBJ2-5; 10 bases agree with TRBD2. The CDR3 is 12 amino acids. CDR1 GTSNPN and CDR2 SVGIG come from the germline V gene (reference sequence). Unmatched junction bases numbered 0, after V lost 5 bases and J lost 3 bases. Here the CDR3 reads CAWGTSEETQYF. In DNA, the CDR3 is TGTGCCTGGGGGACTAGCGAAGAGACCCAGTACTTC.